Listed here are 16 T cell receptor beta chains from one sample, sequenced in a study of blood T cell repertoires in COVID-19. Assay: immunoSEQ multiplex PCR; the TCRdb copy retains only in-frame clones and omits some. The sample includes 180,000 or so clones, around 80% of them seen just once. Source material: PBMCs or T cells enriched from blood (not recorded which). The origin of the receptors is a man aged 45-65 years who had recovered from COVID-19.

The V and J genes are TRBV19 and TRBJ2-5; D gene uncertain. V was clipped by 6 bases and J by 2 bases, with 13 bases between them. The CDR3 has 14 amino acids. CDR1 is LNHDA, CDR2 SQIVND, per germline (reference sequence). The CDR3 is CASRSPGVQETQYF. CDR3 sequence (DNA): TGTGCCAGTAGGAGTCCAGGCGTACAAGAGACCCAGTACTTC. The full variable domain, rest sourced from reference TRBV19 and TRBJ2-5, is DGGITQSPKYLFRKEGQNVTLSCEQNLNHDAMYWYRQDPGQGLRLIYYSQIVNDFQKGDIAEGYSVSREKKESFPLTVTSAQKNPTAFYLCASRSPGVQETQYFGPGTRLLVL.

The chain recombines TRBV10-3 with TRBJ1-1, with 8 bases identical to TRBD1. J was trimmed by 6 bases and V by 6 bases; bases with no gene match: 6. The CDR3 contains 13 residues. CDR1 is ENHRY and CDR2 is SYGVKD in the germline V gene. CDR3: CAISPRGRAEAFF. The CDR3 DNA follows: TGTGCCATCAGCCCCAGGGGGCGAGCTGAAGCTTTCTTT.

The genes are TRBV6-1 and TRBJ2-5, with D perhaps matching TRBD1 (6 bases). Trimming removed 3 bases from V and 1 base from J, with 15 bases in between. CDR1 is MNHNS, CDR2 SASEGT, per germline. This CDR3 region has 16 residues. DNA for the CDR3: TGTGCCAGCAGTGACGAACTAAGGACAGTCCAAGAGACCCAGTACTTC. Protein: CASSDELRTVQETQYF.

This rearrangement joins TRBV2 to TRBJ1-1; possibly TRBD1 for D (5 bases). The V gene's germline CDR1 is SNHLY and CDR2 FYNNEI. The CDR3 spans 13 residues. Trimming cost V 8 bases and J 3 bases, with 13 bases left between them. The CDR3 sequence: CASSIREDTEAFF. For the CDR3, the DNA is TGTGCCAGCTCAATCAGGGAGGACACTGAAGCTTTCTTT.

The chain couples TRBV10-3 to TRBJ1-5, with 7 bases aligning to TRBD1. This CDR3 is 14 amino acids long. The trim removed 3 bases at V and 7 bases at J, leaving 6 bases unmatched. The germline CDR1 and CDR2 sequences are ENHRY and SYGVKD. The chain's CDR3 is CAISEGQDRQPQHF. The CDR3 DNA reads TGTGCCATCAGTGAAGGACAGGACCGGCAGCCCCAGCATTTT.

CDR3: CASSPGLAGVEEQYF. As DNA, the CDR3 is TGTGCCAGCAGTCCGGGACTAGCGGGAGTTGAAGAGCAGTACTTC. This chain joins TRBV27 and TRBJ2-7; TRBD2 matches 14 bases. CDR1 is MNHEY, CDR2 SMNVEV, per germline (reference sequence). V lost 5 bases to trimming and J lost 7 bases; unmatched junction nucleotides: 7. The CDR3 has 15 residues.

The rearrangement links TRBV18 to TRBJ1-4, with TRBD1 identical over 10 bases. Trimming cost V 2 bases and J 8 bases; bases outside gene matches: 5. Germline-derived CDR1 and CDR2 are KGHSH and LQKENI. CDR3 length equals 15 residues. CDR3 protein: CASSPSWDRGEKLFF. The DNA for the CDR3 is TGTGCCAGCTCACCATCTTGGGACAGGGGAGAAAAACTGTTTTTT.

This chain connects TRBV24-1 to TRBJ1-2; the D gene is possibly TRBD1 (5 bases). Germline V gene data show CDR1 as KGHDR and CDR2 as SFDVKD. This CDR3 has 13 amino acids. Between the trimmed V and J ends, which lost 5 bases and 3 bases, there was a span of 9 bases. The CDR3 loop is CATSGDYDYGYTF. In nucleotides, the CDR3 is TGTGCCACCAGTGGGGACTACGACTATGGCTACACCTTC.

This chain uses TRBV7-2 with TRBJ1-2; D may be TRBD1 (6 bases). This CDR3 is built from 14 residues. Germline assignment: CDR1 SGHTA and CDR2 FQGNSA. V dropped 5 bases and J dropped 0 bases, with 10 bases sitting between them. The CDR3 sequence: CASSPRTANYGYTF. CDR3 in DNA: TGTGCCAGCAGCCCCCGGACAGCTAACTATGGCTACACCTTC.

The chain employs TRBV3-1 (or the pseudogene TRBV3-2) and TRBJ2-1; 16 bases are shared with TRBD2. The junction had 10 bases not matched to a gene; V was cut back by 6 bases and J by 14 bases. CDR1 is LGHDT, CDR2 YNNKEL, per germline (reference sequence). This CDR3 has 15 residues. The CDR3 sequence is CASSLGTSGRAGKFF. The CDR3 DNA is TGTGCCAGCAGTCTTGGGACTAGCGGGAGGGCCGGGAAGTTCTTC.

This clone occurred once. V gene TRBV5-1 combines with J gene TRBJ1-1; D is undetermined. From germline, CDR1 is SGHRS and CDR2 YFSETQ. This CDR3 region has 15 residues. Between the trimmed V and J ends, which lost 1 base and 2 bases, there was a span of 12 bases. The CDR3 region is CASSLTSGSNTEAFF. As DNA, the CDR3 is TGCGCCAGCAGCTTGACTAGTGGAAGCAACACTGAAGCTTTCTTT.

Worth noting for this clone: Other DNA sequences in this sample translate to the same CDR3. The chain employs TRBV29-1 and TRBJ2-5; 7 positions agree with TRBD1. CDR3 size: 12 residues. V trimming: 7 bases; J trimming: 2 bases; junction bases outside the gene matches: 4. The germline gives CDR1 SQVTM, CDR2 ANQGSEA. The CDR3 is CSGGTVQETQYF. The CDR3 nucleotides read TGCAGCGGGGGGACAGTTCAAGAGACCCAGTACTTC.

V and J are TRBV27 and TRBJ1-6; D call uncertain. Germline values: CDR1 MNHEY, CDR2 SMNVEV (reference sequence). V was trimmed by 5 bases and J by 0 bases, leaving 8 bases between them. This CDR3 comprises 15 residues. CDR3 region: CASSEGRSYNSPLHF. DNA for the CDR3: TGTGCCAGCAGTGAGGGCCGCTCCTATAATTCACCCCTCCACTTT.

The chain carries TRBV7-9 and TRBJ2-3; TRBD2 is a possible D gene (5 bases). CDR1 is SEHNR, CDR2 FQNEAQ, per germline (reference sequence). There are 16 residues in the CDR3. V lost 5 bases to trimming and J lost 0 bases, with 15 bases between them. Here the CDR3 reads CASSPRGRRSTDTQYF. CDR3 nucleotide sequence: TGTGCCAGCAGCCCTCGTGGCAGGAGGAGCACAGATACGCAGTATTTT.

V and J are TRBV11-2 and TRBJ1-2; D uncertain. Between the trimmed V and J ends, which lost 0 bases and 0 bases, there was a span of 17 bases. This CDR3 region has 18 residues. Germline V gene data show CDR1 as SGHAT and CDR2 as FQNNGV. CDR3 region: CASSLDISGAGTNYGYTF. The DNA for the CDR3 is TGTGCCAGCAGCTTAGATATATCCGGAGCCGGGACTAACTATGGCTACACCTTC.

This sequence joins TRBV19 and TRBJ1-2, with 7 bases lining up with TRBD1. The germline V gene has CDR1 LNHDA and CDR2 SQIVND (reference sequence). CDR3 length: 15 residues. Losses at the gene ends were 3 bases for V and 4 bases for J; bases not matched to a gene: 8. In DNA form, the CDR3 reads TGTGCCAGTAGTATTGCCGTCAGGGGGACCTATGGCTACACCTTC. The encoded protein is CASSIAVRGTYGYTF.